This T cell receptor (beta chain) was found in a study of identifying expanded T cells in peripheral blood. No infections or other immune events were documented during collection. The CDR3 has 15 amino acids. The junction had 7 bases not matched to a gene; V was cut back by 4 bases and J by 4 bases. Germline V gene lookup returns CDR1 GTSNPN and CDR2 SVGIG (reference sequence). Profiled with immunoSEQ multiplex PCR; TCRdb holds only in-frame clones, not every one. This sample has around 90,000 clones; about 87% occur once, and the top ten carry 4%. In the case of this clone: Its antigen is not known.

Study-wide results and caveats: Differentially abundant clones: around 1.1 between replicates, 16.4 at around 15 days, less than 20 at four.

The origin of this receptor is a person aged 18-69 years in good health. Sequenced input: blood. The chain uses TRBV30 and TRBJ2-5; TRBD2 matches 12 bases. CDR3 DNA sequence: TGTGCCTGGACCCAGACTAGCGGGAGTACAGAGACCCAGTACTTC. Protein product: CAWTQTSGSTETQYF.